The rows below give T cell receptor beta chains drawn from one sample of a study of T cell responses to AZD1222 COVID-19 vaccine. Clones were sequenced by immunoSEQ multiplex PCR, and TCRdb holds only the in-frame ones, with some missing. The sample has roughly 50,000 clones; 80% to 90% are singletons. The material sequenced was peripheral blood, taken 28 days after the second AZD1222 dose. Receptor source: an adult who received the AZD1222 COVID-19 vaccine. Both conserved end residues are part of each CDR3. A D gene is named only where the DNA matches it firmly. Not all rows give a size; the values are once, few, many and, for expanded clones, a class.

>TRBV5-6|TRBJ2-5|TRBD1|.
TGTGCCAGCAGCTTGAGGACAGGCGCCGGGGAGACCCAGTACTTC
CASSLRTGAGETQYF
>TRBV2|TRBJ1-2|.|.
TGTGCCAGCACGGCAGGGAACTATGGCTACACCTTC
CASTAGNYGYTF
>TRBV28|TRBJ1-1|.|.
TGTGCCAGCAGTTTACGGGGCACCCCGAACACTGAAGCTTTCTTT
CASSLRGTPNTEAFF
>TRBV29-1|TRBJ2-7|.|.
TGCAGCGTTGAAGGAGACAGCTACGAGCAGTACTTC
CSVEGDSYEQYF
>TRBV11-3|TRBJ2-1|.|.
TGTGCCAGCAGCCCCTTTGGCACGCTGGAGCAGTTCTTC
CASSPFGTLEQFF
>TRBV20-1|TRBJ2-7|TRBD2|.
TGCAGTGCTAGTTTTACCCAGCGGGGATCCTACGAGCAGTACTTC
CSASFTQRGSYEQYF
>TRBV7-2|TRBJ1-6|TRBD1|.
TGTGCCAGCAGCTTATCGACAGGGGCTTATTCACCCCTCCACTTT
CASSLSTGAYSPLHF
>TRBV9|TRBJ1-3|TRBD1|.
TGTGCCAGCAGCCCTCGGACAGGGGGCGAATCAGGAAACACCATATATTTT
CASSPRTGGESGNTIYF
>TRBV10-1|TRBJ2-6|TRBD2|.
TGCGCCAGGGGACTAGCGGTCCTCGACTCTGGGGCCAACGTCCTGACTTTC
CARGLAVLDSGANVLTF
>TRBV6-2/TRBV6-3|TRBJ2-7|.|.
TGTGCCAGCAGTTCCTGGAGTGCCGGAGTAAGCTACGAGCAGTACTTC
CASSSWSAGVSYEQYF
>TRBV10-3|TRBJ1-1|TRBD1|.
TGTGCCATCAGAAGGGACAGCGAAACTGAAGCTTTCTTT
CAIRRDSETEAFF
>TRBV30|TRBJ1-2|TRBD1|few
TGTGCCATTACAGGGGGCGCCGGTGGCTACACCTTC
CAITGGAGGYTF
>TRBV7-2|TRBJ1-2|.|few
TGTGCCAGCAGCTTAGTGTCGATTGGCTACACCTTC
CASSLVSIGYTF
>TRBV6-5|TRBJ1-3|.|once
TGTGCCAGCAGAGGGGGATTCCCCCTATATTTT
CASRGGFPLYF
>TRBV29-1|TRBJ2-7|.|.
TGCAGCGTTGAAGGGCGCGGGGCTGACTACGAGCAGTACTTC
CSVEGRGADYEQYF
>TRBV4-1|TRBJ2-1|.|few
TGCGCTACTCGGCGGCGGGTGATGGAGGGGGACAATGAGCAGTTCTTC
CATRRRVMEGDNEQFF
>TRBV15|TRBJ1-2|.|.
TGTGCCACCAGCAGAGACAGGGAGGACTATGGCTACACCTTC
CATSRDREDYGYTF
>TRBV6-2/TRBV6-3|TRBJ1-6|.|.
TGTGCCAGCAGTTTGGATCCGAGTAATTCACCCCTCCACTTT
CASSLDPSNSPLHF
>TRBV5-1|TRBJ2-7|TRBD2|.
TGCGCCAGCAGCCGCACGGACAGCGGGAGGGCCATTGGTCGGAACGAGCAGTACTTC
CASSRTDSGRAIGRNEQYF
>TRBV18|TRBJ2-7|TRBD2|.
TGTGCCAGCTCAGGGACTAGCGCCTACGAGCAGTACTTC
CASSGTSAYEQYF
>TRBV2|TRBJ1-3|.|.
TGTGCCAGCAGTCGGACACTGACCTCTGGAAACACCATATATTTT
CASSRTLTSGNTIYF
>TRBV11-2|TRBJ2-3|.|.
TGTGCCAGCAGCACAGGCCAGAGCACAGATACGCAGTATTTT
CASSTGQSTDTQYF
>TRBV25-1|TRBJ2-1|.|.
TGTGCCAGCAGTGACACGAGGCGCTCCTACAATGAGCAGTTCTTC
CASSDTRRSYNEQFF
>TRBV29-1|TRBJ1-1|.|once
TGCAGCTCTCCGGCCCAGAACGGTGAAGCTTTCTTT
CSSPAQNGEAFF
>TRBV3-1/TRBV3-2|TRBJ2-7|.|.
TGTGCCAGCAGCCAAGGGACGGGGAACGGAGCTTCCTACGAGCAGTACTTC
CASSQGTGNGASYEQYF
>TRBV7-8|TRBJ2-7|.|.
TGTGCCAGCAGCAGCCGGGACCGCTCCTACGAGCAGTACTTC
CASSSRDRSYEQYF
>TRBV11-2|TRBJ2-7|.|.
TGTGCCAGCAGCTTAGCGGGGAACAGGGCGGACGAGCAGTACTTC
CASSLAGNRADEQYF
>TRBV27|TRBJ2-3|TRBD2|.
TGTGCCAGCAGTTTAGGAGCGGGAGGGCCGACAGATACGCAGTATTTT
CASSLGAGGPTDTQYF
>TRBV19|TRBJ1-2|TRBD1|.
TGTGCCAGTAGTATGACAGGGGGAGACTATGGCTACACCTTC
CASSMTGGDYGYTF
>TRBV19|TRBJ1-4|.|.
TGTGCCAGTAGTAGTCTCACAGGGAAGCAACTGTTTTTT
CASSSLTGKQLFF
>TRBV14|TRBJ2-7|.|once
TGTGCCAGCAGCCAAGTTGGGAGTCTCTACGAGCAGTACTTC
CASSQVGSLYEQYF
>TRBV7-9|TRBJ1-2|.|.
TGTGCCAGCAGCTCAGGGGCATCCACTAACTATGGCTACACCTTC
CASSSGASTNYGYTF
>TRBV7-9|TRBJ1-3|.|.
TGTGCCAGCAGCTTAGCCGCAGGGGACACCATATATTTT
CASSLAAGDTIYF
>TRBV28|TRBJ1-1|.|.
TGTGCCAGCAGGACCGGGGTCTATGAAGCTTTCTTT
CASRTGVYEAFF
>TRBV7-2|TRBJ2-2|.|.
TGTGCCAGCAGCCCTAGAACGGGGGCGAACACCGGGGAGCTGTTTTTT
CASSPRTGANTGELFF
>TRBV2|TRBJ1-2|TRBD1|.
TGTGCCAGCAGTCCGATAGTAGGCAGGGGGCCCGATCGGGGCTACACCTTC
CASSPIVGRGPDRGYTF
>TRBV7-2|TRBJ1-2|.|.
TGTGCCAGCAGCTTAGACAGAGCTAACTATGGCTACACCTTC
CASSLDRANYGYTF
>TRBV6-5|TRBJ2-7|.|.
TGTGCCAGCAGTTACTCGACTGCTACCTACGAGCAGTACTTC
CASSYSTATYEQYF
>TRBV27|TRBJ1-2|.|few
TGTGCCAGCAGTCCCGGGGCGGGGGGCCGGGGCTACACCTTC
CASSPGAGGRGYTF
>TRBV19|TRBJ1-1|.|few
TGTGCCAGTAGAAGTCGCCGTACTGAAGCTTTCTTT
CASRSRRTEAFF
>TRBV4-1|TRBJ1-6|.|.
TGCGCCAGCAGCCTCGCGCCAGGGGTGAATTCACCCCTCCACTTT
CASSLAPGVNSPLHF
>TRBV5-1|TRBJ1-5|.|.
TGCGCCAGCAGCTTGGACGGAGGCGGTCAGCCCCAGCATTTT
CASSLDGGGQPQHF
>TRBV3-1/TRBV3-2|TRBJ1-4|.|.
TGTGCCAGCACCCGAGGTGAAAAACTGTTTTTT
CASTRGEKLFF
>TRBV5-1|TRBJ1-2|.|.
TGCGCCAGCAGCGGAACCTCTGAAGCTAACTATGGCTACACCTTC
CASSGTSEANYGYTF
>TRBV5-1|TRBJ2-7|.|few
TGCGCCAGCAGCCTCTCGTTAGTCTACGAGCAGTACTTC
CASSLSLVYEQYF
>TRBV3-1/TRBV3-2|TRBJ2-1|TRBD2|.
TGTGCCAGCAGCCTCCTAGGACTAGCGGGAGGGAGGAACAATGAGCAGTTCTTC
CASSLLGLAGGRNNEQFF
>TRBV7-9|TRBJ1-2|TRBD1|few
TGTGCCAGCAGCTTAGGAGGCCAGGGGGCAAACTATGGCTACACCTTC
CASSLGGQGANYGYTF
>TRBV7-2|TRBJ1-2|TRBD1|.
TGTGCCAGCAGCACGCGACAGGGGGCGCATGGGGATGGCTACACCTTC
CASSTRQGAHGDGYTF
>TRBV4-3|TRBJ1-5|.|.
TGCGCCAGCAGCCAAGAAATCGGGGGGCTAGGCTTTGGCAATCAGCCCCAGCATTTT
CASSQEIGGLGFGNQPQHF
>TRBV27|TRBJ2-7|.|.
TGTGCCAGCAGACCTATGGGAGGGGGAGATGGCGAGCAGTACTTC
CASRPMGGGDGEQYF
>TRBV5-1|TRBJ2-1|.|.
TGCGCCAGCAGCTCAGGTAGCTCCTACAATGAGCAGTTCTTC
CASSSGSSYNEQFF
>TRBV4-1|TRBJ1-2|.|.
TGCGCCAGCAGCCAAGAAGGGATAGGAGGGGACTATGGCTACACCTTC
CASSQEGIGGDYGYTF
>TRBV10-3|TRBJ1-2|.|.
TGTGCCATCAGTGAGGGACAGTCTATCTATGGCTACACCTTC
CAISEGQSIYGYTF
>TRBV5-1|TRBJ1-2|.|.
TGCGCCAGCAGCTCCGGACCAGGGGAACAAGGCTACACCTTC
CASSSGPGEQGYTF
>TRBV7-2|TRBJ1-1|.|.
TGTGCCAGCAGCCGCACTGCAGGGCGAAGCGCTGAAGCTTTCTTT
CASSRTAGRSAEAFF
>TRBV19|TRBJ1-6|.|.
TGTGCCAGTAGTTTGGGACCCTATAATTCACCCCTCCACTTT
CASSLGPYNSPLHF
>TRBV5-4|TRBJ2-7|.|.
TGTGCCAGCAGCTTGGGAGGGGGATTCTACGAGCAGTACTTC
CASSLGGGFYEQYF
>TRBV5-1|TRBJ2-7|.|.
TGCGCCAGCAGCCCTTCCTACGAGCAGTACTTC
CASSPSYEQYF
>TRBV14|TRBJ1-2|TRBD1|.
TGTGCCAGCAGCCAAGAGGCCGGGACAGGGGGAGCTTACTATGGCTACACCTTC
CASSQEAGTGGAYYGYTF
>TRBV7-9|TRBJ1-1|.|once
TGTGCCAGCACTTCAGGGGCTCACGAGGACACTGAAGCTTTCTTT
CASTSGAHEDTEAFF